This entry lists 20 T cell receptor beta chains sequenced from one sample in a study of CD8 T cells in Susac syndrome. Random hexamers were used to reverse transcribe an amount of roughly 0.5 to 1 ug RNA. TCRdb re-derived calls from the immunoSEQ multiplex PCR reads in MiXCR, one entry per CDR3 protein. Of around 170,000 distinct CDR3 sequences listed, 95% are singletons. The sample comprised CD8+ T cells from PBMCs. Source of these receptors: a human donor with Susac syndrome.

The count of this clonotype is one. The V call is TRBV20-1, the J call TRBJ2-1; tentatively, D is TRBD2 (6 bases). Germline V lookup: CDR1 DFQATT, CDR2 SNEGSKA (reference sequence). Between the trimmed V and J ends, which lost 0 bases and 0 bases, there was a span of 12 bases. The CDR3 loop spans 16 amino acids. The CDR3: CSARDAGRSSYNEQFF. The CDR3 DNA reads as TGCAGTGCTAGAGATGCGGGACGGAGCTCCTACAATGAGCAGTTCTTC.

The V gene is TRBV30, the J gene TRBJ1-1; D is undetermined. In germline, CDR1 is GTSNPN, CDR2 SVGIG (reference sequence). The CDR3 spans 13 residues. Between the trimmed V and J ends, which lost 3 bases and 1 base, there was a span of 9 bases. The DNA for the CDR3 is TGTGCCTGGAGAGAATATACGAACACTGAAGCTTTCTTT. Its translation is CAWREYTNTEAFF.

The chain links TRBV9 to TRBJ2-5; 11 bases map to TRBD2. The length of the CDR3 is 14 residues. Trimming at V came to 3 bases and at J to 4 bases, leaving 2 bases not matched to a gene. Germline V gene data show CDR1 as SGDLS and CDR2 as YYNGEE. CDR3 amino acids: CASSDGLAGETQYF. CDR3 DNA: TGTGCCAGCAGCGATGGACTAGCGGGAGAGACCCAGTACTTC. Supplemented by reference TRBV9 and TRBJ2-5, the full variable domain reads DSGVTQTPKHLITATGQRVTLRCSPRSGDLSVYWYQQSLDQGLQFLIQYYNGEERAKGNILERFSAQQFPDLHSELNLSSLELGDSALYFCASSDGLAGETQYFGPGTRLLVL.

The chain uses TRBV9 and TRBJ2-7; 12 bases line up with TRBD2. J lost 1 base, V lost 0 bases, and 2 bases had no gene match. This CDR3 comprises 16 residues. Germline CDR1 SGDLS, CDR2 YYNGEE. CDR3: CASSVGGLAGSYEQYF. For the CDR3, the DNA is TGTGCCAGCAGCGTAGGAGGACTAGCGGGGTCCTACGAGCAGTACTTC.

This chain joins TRBV7-8 and TRBJ1-5, with TRBD1 matching over 10 bases. The CDR3 contains 18 residues. V was pared by 5 bases and J by 6 bases, with 16 bases of the junction left unmatched. Germline CDR1 SGHVS, CDR2 FQNEAQ. The CDR3 DNA reads as TGTGCCAGCAGCCACCACCGCCTGGGACAGGGGATGGCTCAGCCCCAGCATTTT. Amino acids: CASSHHRLGQGMAQPQHF.

The chain is built from TRBV28 and TRBJ2-5; D is unresolved. Germline V gene lookup returns CDR1 MDHEN and CDR2 SYDVKM. Trimming shortened V by 6 bases and J by 3 bases, and 8 bases separated the two germline ends. The CDR3 extends over 12 amino acids. The CDR3 DNA reads TGTGCCAGCAGCCGATCGAAAGAGACCCAGTACTTC. Protein: CASSRSKETQYF.

The chain combines TRBV30 with TRBJ2-5, with 9 bases that match TRBD1. The germline CDR1 and CDR2 sequences are GTSNPN and SVGIG (reference sequence). V trimming: 4 bases; J trimming: 3 bases; junction bases outside the gene matches: 6. The CDR3 sequence is 14 residues long. This CDR3 is CAWTFTGGEETQYF. The DNA for the CDR3 is TGTGCCTGGACCTTCACAGGGGGCGAAGAGACCCAGTACTTC.

This sequence joins TRBV6-5 and TRBJ2-7; D is undetermined. This CDR3 has 16 amino acids. Germline V gene sequence: CDR1 MNHEY, CDR2 SVGAGI. Trimming stripped 0 bases from V and 0 bases from J, with 12 bases between. CDR3 in DNA: TGTGCCAGCAGTTACTCGATAGGCGAGAGCTCCTACGAGCAGTACTTC. Residues: CASSYSIGESSYEQYF.

The J gene is TRBJ1-3, the V gene TRBV2; D gene unclear. CDR3 size: 13 residues. The V gene's germline CDR1 is SNHLY and CDR2 FYNNEI. V was pared by 7 bases and J by 0 bases, with 7 bases between. CDR3: CASTESSGNTIYF. For the CDR3, the DNA is TGTGCCAGCACTGAGAGCTCTGGAAACACCATATATTTT.

The rearrangement uses TRBV30 and TRBJ1-2, with TRBD1 as a possible D gene (5 bases). The V end lost 0 bases, the J end lost 5 bases, and 10 bases lay between the germline ends. The germline V gene has CDR1 GTSNPN and CDR2 SVGIG (reference sequence). This CDR3 contains 13 residues. CDR3 bases: TGTGCCTGGAGTGTTGGGGGGACTTATGGCTACACCTTC. Amino acid sequence: CAWSVGGTYGYTF.

The rearrangement uses TRBV7-3 and TRBJ2-1, with D tentatively TRBD2 (6 bases). The V end lost 1 base, the J end lost 8 bases, and 24 bases lay between the germline ends. The germline gives CDR1 SGHTA, CDR2 FQGTGA. The CDR3 runs to 18 residues. The CDR3 loop reads CASSLSTSWTGVNDEQFF. The CDR3 DNA follows: TGTGCCAGCAGCTTAAGTACTAGCTGGACGGGCGTAAACGATGAGCAGTTCTTC.

The V and J genes are TRBV5-6 and TRBJ2-5; a weak D match, TRBD2 (5 bases). The V end lost 0 bases, the J end lost 2 bases, and 11 bases lay between the germline ends. The CDR3 runs 15 residues. CDR1 is SGHDT, CDR2 YYEEEE, per germline. CDR3: CASSLAMEEQETQYF. In DNA, the CDR3 is TGTGCCAGCAGCTTGGCCATGGAGGAGCAAGAGACCCAGTACTTC.

The V gene is TRBV20-1, the J gene TRBJ1-1, with D perhaps matching TRBD1 (6 bases). CDR3 size: 14 residues. V was clipped by 3 bases and J by 3 bases, with 14 bases between them. Looked up from germline, CDR1 is DFQATT and CDR2 is SNEGSKA (reference sequence). The CDR3 DNA reads TGCAGTGCTAGTCAGGGGATTCTGTACACTGAAGCTTTCTTT. Its translation is CSASQGILYTEAFF.

This chain connects TRBV2 to TRBJ2-7, with D tentatively TRBD1 (6 bases). Trimming removed 10 bases at V and 3 bases at J, with 13 bases between. The CDR3 extends over 12 amino acids. Germline CDR1 SNHLY, CDR2 FYNNEI. The CDR3 region has the DNA TGTGCCATCCTAACAGGGAACTACGAGCAGTACTTC. It translates to CAILTGNYEQYF.

The chain recombines TRBV2 with TRBJ2-5; D remains ambiguous. The CDR3 length is 16 residues. V lost 1 base and J 4 bases, leaving 16 bases between the germline ends. The germline CDR1 and CDR2 sequences are SNHLY and FYNNEI. Here the CDR3 DNA reads TGTGCCAGCAGTGAAGTGGGTTATGCTCACGGAGAGACCCAGTACTTC. Translating gives CASSEVGYAHGETQYF.

The table lists this clonotype with a few counts. The chain is built from TRBV27 and TRBJ1-5; 8 bases are shared with TRBD1. In germline, CDR1 is MNHEY, CDR2 SMNVEV (reference sequence). The CDR3 has 15 amino acids. The V and J ends lost 2 bases and 0 bases, in that order; junction bases with no gene match: 0. This CDR3 is CASSLGQGSNQPQHF. CDR3 bases: TGTGCCAGCAGTTTAGGACAGGGTAGCAATCAGCCCCAGCATTTT.

The chain couples TRBV30 to TRBJ1-1; D is unresolved. V was cut by 3 bases and J by 4 bases, with 6 bases left in between. CDR3 size: 11 residues. Germline CDR1 GTSNPN, CDR2 SVGIG (reference sequence). This CDR3 reads CAWRGSTEAFF. The CDR3 nucleotides are TGTGCCTGGAGGGGGTCCACTGAAGCTTTCTTT.

V and J are TRBV19 and TRBJ2-3; 8 bases fit TRBD2. Unmatched junction bases numbered 14, after V lost 6 bases and J lost 3 bases. Per the germline V gene, CDR1 is LNHDA and CDR2 is SQIVND (reference sequence). The CDR3 extends over 17 amino acids. The CDR3 DNA follows: TGTGCCAGTAGCTCCTCACCCTGGGCGGGGGGAACAGATACGCAGTATTTT. It codes for CASSSSPWAGGTDTQYF.

The rearrangement uses TRBV4-1 and TRBJ2-7, with TRBD1 as a possible D gene (6 bases). The CDR3 loop spans 14 amino acids. V lost 4 bases to trimming and J lost 2 bases, with 12 bases between them. CDR1 is MGHRA, CDR2 YSYEKL, per germline. In DNA form, the CDR3 reads TGCGCCAGCAGCCCCCGGGACATAGCCTACGAGCAGTACTTC. It codes for CASSPRDIAYEQYF.

This clonotype has a single count. In nucleotides, the CDR3 is TGCAGTGCTACGTTGGGGCAGCCCTATGGCTACACCTTC. It encodes CSATLGQPYGYTF. J is TRBJ1-2 and V is TRBV20-1; a possible D gene is TRBD1 (5 bases). Germline values: CDR1 DFQATT, CDR2 SNEGSKA (reference sequence). The CDR3 is made up of 13 amino acids. V gave up 4 bases and J gave up 4 bases, with 13 bases separating them.